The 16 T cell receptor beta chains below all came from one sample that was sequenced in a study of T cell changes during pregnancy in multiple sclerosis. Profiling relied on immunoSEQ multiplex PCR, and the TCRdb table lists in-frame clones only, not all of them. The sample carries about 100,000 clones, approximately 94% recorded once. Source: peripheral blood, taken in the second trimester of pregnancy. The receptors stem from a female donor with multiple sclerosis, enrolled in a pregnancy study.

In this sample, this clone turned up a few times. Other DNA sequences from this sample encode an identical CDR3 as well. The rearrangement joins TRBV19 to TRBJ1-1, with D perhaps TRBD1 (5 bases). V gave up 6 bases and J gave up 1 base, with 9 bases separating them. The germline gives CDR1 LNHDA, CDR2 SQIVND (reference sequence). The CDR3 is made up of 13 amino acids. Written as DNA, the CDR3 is TGTGCCAGTAGGGATAGGGGGAACACTGAAGCTTTCTTT. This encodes CASRDRGNTEAFF.

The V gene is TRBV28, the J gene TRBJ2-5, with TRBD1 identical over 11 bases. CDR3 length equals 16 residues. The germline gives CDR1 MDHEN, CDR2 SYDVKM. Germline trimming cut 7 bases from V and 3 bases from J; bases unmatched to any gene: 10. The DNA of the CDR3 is TGTGCCAGCACCGAGGGACAGGGGGACGTGAAAGAGACCCAGTACTTC. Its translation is CASTEGQGDVKETQYF.

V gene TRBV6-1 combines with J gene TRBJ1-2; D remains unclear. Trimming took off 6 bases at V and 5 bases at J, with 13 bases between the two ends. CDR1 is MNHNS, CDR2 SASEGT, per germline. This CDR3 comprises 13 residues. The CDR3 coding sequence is TGTGCCAGCAGAAGCGACGGCCGTTATGGCTACACCTTC. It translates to CASRSDGRYGYTF.

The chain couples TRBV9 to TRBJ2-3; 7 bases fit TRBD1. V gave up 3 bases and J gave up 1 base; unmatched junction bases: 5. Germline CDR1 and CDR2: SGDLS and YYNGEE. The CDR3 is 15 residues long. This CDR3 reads CASSAGQGGTDTQYF. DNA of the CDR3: TGTGCCAGCAGCGCGGGTCAGGGGGGCACAGATACGCAGTATTTT.

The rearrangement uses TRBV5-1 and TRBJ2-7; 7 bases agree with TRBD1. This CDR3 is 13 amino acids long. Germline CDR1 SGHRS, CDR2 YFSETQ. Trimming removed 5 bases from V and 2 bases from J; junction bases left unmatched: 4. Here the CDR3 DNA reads TGCGCCAGCAGAAGGGACAGCACCTACGAGCAGTACTTC. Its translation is CASRRDSTYEQYF.

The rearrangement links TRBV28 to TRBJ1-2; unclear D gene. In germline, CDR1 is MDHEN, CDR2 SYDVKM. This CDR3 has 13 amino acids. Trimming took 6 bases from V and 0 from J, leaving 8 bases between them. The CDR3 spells CASSHDTNYGYTF. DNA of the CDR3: TGTGCCAGCAGCCATGACACTAACTATGGCTACACCTTC.

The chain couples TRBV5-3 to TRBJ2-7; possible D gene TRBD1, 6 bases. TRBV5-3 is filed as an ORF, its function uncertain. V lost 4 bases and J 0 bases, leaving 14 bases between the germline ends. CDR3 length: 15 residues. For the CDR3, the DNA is TGTGCCAGAAGCCATGACAGGACGACCTCCTACGAGCAGTACTTC. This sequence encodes CARSHDRTTSYEQYF.

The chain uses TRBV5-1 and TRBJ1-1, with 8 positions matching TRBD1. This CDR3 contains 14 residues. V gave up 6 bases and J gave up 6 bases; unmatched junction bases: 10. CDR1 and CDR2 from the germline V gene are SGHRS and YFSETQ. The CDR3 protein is CASIREQGGPEAFF. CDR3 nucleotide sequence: TGCGCCAGCATACGTGAACAGGGGGGACCTGAAGCTTTCTTT. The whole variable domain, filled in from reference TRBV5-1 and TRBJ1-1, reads KAGVTQTPRYLIKTRGQQVTLSCSPISGHRSVSWYQQTPGQGLQFLFEYFSETQRNKGNFPGRFSGRQFSNSRSEMNVSTLELGDSALYLCASIREQGGPEAFFGQGTRLTVV.

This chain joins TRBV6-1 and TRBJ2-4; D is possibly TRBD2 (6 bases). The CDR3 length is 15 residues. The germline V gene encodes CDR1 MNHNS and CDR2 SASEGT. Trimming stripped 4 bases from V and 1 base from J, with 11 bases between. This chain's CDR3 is CASSVVRGAKNIQYF. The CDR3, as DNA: TGTGCCAGCAGTGTCGTTCGGGGGGCCAAAAACATTCAGTACTTC.

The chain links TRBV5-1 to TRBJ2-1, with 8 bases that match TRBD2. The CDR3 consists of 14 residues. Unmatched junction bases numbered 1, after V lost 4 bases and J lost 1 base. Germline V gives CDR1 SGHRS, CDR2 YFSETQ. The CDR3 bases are TGCGCCAGCAGCGTAGCGGGATCCTACAATGAGCAGTTCTTC. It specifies CASSVAGSYNEQFF.

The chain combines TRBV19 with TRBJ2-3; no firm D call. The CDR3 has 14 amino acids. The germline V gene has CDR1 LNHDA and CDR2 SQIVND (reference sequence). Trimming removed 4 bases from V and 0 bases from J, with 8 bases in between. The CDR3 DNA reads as TGTGCCAGTAGTACCACAGCTAGCACAGATACGCAGTATTTT. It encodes CASSTTASTDTQYF.

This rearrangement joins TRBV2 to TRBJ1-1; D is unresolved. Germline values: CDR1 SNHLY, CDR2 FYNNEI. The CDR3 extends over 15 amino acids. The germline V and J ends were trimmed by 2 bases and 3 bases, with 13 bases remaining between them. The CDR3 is CASSETTGGYTEAFF. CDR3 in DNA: TGTGCCAGCAGTGAAACTACCGGAGGGTACACTGAAGCTTTCTTT.

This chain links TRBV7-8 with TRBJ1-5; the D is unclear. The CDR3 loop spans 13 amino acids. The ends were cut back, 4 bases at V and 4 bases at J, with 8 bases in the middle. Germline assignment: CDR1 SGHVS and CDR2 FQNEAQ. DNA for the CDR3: TGTGCCAGCAGCTACGACTTAAATCAGCCCCAGCATTTT. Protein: CASSYDLNQPQHF. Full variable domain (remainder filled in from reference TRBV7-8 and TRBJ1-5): GAGVSQSPRYKVAKRGQDVALRCDPISGHVSLFWYQQALGQGPEFLTYFQNEAQLDKSGLPSDRFFAERPEGSVSTLKIQRTQQEDSAVYLCASSYDLNQPQHFGDGTRLSIL.

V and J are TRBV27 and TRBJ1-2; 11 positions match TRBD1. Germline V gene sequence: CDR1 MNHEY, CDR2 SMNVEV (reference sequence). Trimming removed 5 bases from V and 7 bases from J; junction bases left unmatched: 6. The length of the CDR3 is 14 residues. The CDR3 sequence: CASSTGTGGFGYTF. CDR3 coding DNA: TGTGCCAGCAGTACCGGGACAGGGGGTTTTGGCTACACCTTC.

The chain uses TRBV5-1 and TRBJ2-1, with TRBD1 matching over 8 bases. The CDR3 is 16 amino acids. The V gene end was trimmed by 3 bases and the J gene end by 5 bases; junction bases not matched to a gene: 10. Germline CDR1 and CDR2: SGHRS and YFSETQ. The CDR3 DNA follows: TGCGCCAGCAGCTCGCCCGACAGGGGATGGGACAATGAGCAGTTCTTC. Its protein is CASSSPDRGWDNEQFF.

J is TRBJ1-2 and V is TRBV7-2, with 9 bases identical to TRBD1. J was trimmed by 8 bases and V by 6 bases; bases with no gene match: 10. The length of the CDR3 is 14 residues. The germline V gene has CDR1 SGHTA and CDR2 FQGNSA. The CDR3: CASSRDRAWEGYTF. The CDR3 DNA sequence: TGTGCCAGCAGTAGGGACAGGGCGTGGGAGGGCTACACCTTC.